The clone carrying this T cell receptor beta chain was observed a single time. Its antigen is still unknown. The data belong to a study of T cell responses to AZD1222 COVID-19 vaccine. Only in-frame clones appear in the TCRdb table, and some are missing; sequencing was by immunoSEQ multiplex PCR. The sample consists of 120,000 to 150,000 clones, around nine tenths of them appearing once. This CDR3 region has 13 residues. The V end was cut by 0 bases, the J end by 9 bases, with 9 bases between. General observations from the study: None of the repertoires were sampled until the peak T cell response had passed. A mostly white British donor set with more females was recruited, and clonal diversity was possibly underestimated.

The sample here was peripheral blood, taken on day 0 of AZD1222 vaccination. This clonotype was sampled from an adult in good health. The rearrangement joins TRBV12-3 or TRBV12-4 to TRBJ2-1, with D uncertain. CDR3 protein: CASSLATLVEQFF. As DNA, the CDR3 is TGTGCCAGCAGTTTAGCAACCCTGGTTGAGCAGTTCTTC.